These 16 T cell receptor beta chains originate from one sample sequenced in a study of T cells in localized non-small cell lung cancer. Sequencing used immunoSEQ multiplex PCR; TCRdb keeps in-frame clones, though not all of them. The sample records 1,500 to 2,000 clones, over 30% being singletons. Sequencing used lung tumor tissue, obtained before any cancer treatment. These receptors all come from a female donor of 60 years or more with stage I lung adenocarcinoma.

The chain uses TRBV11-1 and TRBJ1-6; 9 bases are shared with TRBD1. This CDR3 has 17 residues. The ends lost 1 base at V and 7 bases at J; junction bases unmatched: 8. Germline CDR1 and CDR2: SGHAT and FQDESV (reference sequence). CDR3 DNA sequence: TGTGCCAGCAGCTTAGAAAGACCGGGACAGGGAAATTCACCCCTCCACTTT. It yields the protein CASSLERPGQGNSPLHF.

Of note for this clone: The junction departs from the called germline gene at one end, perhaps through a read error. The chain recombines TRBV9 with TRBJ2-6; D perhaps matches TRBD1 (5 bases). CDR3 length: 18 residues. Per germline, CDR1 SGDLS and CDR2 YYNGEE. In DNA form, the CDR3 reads TGTGCCAGCATCTGGTCGACAGCCCTAGTCTCTGGGGCCAACATCCTGACTTTC. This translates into CASIWSTALVSGANILTF.

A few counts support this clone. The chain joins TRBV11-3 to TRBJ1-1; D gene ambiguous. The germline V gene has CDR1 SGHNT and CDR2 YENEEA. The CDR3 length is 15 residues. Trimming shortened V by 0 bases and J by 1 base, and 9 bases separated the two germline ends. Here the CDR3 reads CASSLEAFPNTEAFF. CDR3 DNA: TGTGCCAGCAGCTTAGAGGCATTCCCGAACACTGAAGCTTTCTTT.

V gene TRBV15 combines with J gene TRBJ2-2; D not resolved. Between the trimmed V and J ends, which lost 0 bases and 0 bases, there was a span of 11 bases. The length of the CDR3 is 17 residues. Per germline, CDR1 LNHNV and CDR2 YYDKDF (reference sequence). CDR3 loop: CATSRDSARTNTGELFF. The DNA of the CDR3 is TGTGCCACCAGCAGAGATTCGGCGCGAACGAACACCGGGGAGCTGTTTTTT.

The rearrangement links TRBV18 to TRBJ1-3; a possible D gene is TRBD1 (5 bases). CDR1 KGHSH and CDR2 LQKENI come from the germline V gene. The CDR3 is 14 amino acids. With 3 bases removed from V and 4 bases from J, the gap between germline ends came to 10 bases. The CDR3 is CASSPIREGNTIYF. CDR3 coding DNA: TGTGCCAGCTCACCGATCAGGGAGGGAAACACCATATATTTT.

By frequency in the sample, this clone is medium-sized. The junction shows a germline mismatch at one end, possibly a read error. The CDR3 spells CASSDSSGGTGELFF. The CDR3 nucleotides read TGTGCCAGCAGTGACTCTAGCGGGGGCACCGGGGAGCTGTTTTTT. The chain recombines TRBV6-8 with TRBJ2-2; TRBD2 aligns across 10 bases. The CDR3 is made up of 15 amino acids. Germline V gene data show CDR1 as MNHGY and CDR2 as SAAAGT.

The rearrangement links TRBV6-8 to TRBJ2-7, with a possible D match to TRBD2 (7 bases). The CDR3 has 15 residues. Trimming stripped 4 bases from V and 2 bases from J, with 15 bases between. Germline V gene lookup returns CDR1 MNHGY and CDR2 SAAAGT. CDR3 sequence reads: CASSSRGGLPYEQYV. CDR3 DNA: TGTGCCAGCAGTTCCCGCGGGGGCCTTCCCTACGAGCAGTACGTC.

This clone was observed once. The CDR3 region is CASSFLRGLDEAFF. As DNA, the CDR3 is TGTGCCAGCAGTTTTCTAAGGGGGTTGGATGAAGCTTTCTTT. The chain uses TRBV28 and TRBJ1-1; TRBD1 might be the D (6 bases). This CDR3 is 14 amino acids long. Germline CDR1 is MDHEN and CDR2 is SYDVKM. The V end was cut by 3 bases, the J end by 7 bases, with 15 bases between.

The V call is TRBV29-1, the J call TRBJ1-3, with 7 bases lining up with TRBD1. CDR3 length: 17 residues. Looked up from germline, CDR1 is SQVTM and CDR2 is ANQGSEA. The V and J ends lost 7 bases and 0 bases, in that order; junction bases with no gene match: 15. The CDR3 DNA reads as TGCAGCGCCCAGAAACCCGGGACAGTCAGCTCTGGAAACACCATATATTTT. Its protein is CSAQKPGTVSSGNTIYF.

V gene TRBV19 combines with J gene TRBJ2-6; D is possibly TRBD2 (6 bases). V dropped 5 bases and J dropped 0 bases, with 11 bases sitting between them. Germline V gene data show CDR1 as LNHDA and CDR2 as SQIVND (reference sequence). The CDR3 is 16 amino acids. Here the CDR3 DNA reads TGTGCCAGTAGTCCAGCGGGCCGCTCTGGGGCCAACGTCCTGACTTTC. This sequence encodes CASSPAGRSGANVLTF.

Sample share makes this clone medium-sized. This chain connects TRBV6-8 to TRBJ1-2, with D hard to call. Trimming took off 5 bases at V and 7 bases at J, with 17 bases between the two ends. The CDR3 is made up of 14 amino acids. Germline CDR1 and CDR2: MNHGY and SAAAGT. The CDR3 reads CASSVAAQAGGYTF. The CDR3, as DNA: TGTGCCAGCAGTGTAGCGGCGCAGGCAGGTGGCTACACCTTC.

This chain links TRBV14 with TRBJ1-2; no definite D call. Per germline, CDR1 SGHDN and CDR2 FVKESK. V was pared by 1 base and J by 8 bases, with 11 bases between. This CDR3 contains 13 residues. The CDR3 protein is CASSQAPRWGYTF. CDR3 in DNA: TGTGCCAGCAGCCAAGCTCCCCGATGGGGCTACACCTTC. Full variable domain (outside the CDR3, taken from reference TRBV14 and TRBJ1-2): EAGVTQFPSHSVIEKGQTVTLRCDPISGHDNLYWYRRVMGKEIKFLLHFVKESKQDESGMPNNRFLAERTGGTYSTLKVQPAELEDSGVYFCASSQAPRWGYTFGSGTRLTVV.

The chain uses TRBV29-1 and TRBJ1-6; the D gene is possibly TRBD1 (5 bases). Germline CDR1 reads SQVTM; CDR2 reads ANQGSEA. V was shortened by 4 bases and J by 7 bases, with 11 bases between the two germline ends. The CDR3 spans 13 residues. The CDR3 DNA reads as TGCAGCGTTGGAACAGGACCGAATTCACCCCTCCACTTT. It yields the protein CSVGTGPNSPLHF.

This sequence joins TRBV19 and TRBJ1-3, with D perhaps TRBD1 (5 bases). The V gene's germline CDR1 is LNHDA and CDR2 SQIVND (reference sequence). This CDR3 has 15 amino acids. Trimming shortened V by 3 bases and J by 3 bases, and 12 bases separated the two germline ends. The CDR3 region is CASSIWGDVGNTIYF. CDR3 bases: TGTGCCAGTAGTATCTGGGGGGATGTTGGAAACACCATATATTTT.

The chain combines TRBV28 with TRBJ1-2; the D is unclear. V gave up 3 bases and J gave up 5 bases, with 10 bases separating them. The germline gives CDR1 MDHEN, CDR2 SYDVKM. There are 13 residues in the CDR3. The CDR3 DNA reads TGTGCCAGCAGTTTTGTTTTGGTTTATGGCTACACCTTC. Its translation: CASSFVLVYGYTF.

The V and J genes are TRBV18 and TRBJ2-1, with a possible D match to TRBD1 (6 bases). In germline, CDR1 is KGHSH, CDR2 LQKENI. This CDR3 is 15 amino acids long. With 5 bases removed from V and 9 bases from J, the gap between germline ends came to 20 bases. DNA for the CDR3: TGTGCCAGCTCAGCATCCTCCGGGACAACTCCTGAGCAGTTCTTC. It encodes CASSASSGTTPEQFF. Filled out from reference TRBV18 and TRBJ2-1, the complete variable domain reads NAGVMQNPRHLVRRRGQEARLRCSPMKGHSHVYWYRQLPEEGLKFMVYLQKENIIDESGMPKERFSAEFPKEGPSILRIQQVVRGDSAAYFCASSASSGTTPEQFFGPGTRLTVL.